The following is a T cell receptor beta chain sequence with its context. Each of the donors was a healthy bone marrow donor. This sample is drawn from a study of cytomegalovirus exposure and HLA in healthy donors. The study ran its PCR with 60 Vbeta and 13 Jbeta primers. Clones were sequenced by immunoSEQ multiplex PCR, and TCRdb holds only the in-frame ones, with some missing. The sample carries approximately 94,000 clones, around 80% recorded once. The V gene's germline CDR1 is MNHNY and CDR2 SVGAGI (reference sequence). Trimming pared 6 bases from V and 3 bases from J, leaving 12 bases between. This CDR3 region has 14 residues.

This TCR derives from a man between 25 and 39 years old in good health and CMV-seropositive. The rearrangement joins TRBV6-6 to TRBJ1-5, with D tentatively TRBD1 (5 bases). What was sequenced was PBMCs. CDR3 coding DNA: TGTGCCAGCAGCCAAGGACAATACAATCAGCCCCAGCATTTT. Its translation is CASSQGQYNQPQHF.